The sequence of this T cell receptor beta chain was determined in a study of CD4 T cells in relation to SARS-CoV-2 and coronaviruses. Generated by immunoSEQ multiplex PCR, the TCRdb table keeps only in-frame clones and is missing some. This sample has 20,000 to 25,000 clones, with around 72% found just once. CDR1 and CDR2 from the germline V gene are SGHRS and YFSETQ. The CDR3 totals 15 residues. The V gene end was trimmed by 1 base and the J gene end by 6 bases; junction bases not matched to a gene: 4. As regards this clone: Its antigen remains unknown.

The unexposed donors gave CD4+ T cells in about 2010-2019, prior to COVID-19. Isolation of CD4+ T cells took place after approximately eleven days in culture. The origin of this receptor is a human donor in good health. The chain recombines TRBV5-1 with TRBJ1-5, with 10 positions matching TRBD1. Sequenced material: CD4+ T cells from PBMCs, cultured in vitro. The CDR3 DNA follows: TGCGCCAGCAGCTTGACGGGACAGGGGACTCAGCCCCAGCATTTT. Amino acids: CASSLTGQGTQPQHF.